A single sample is the source of the 31 T cell receptor beta chains below, sequenced in a study of blood T cell repertoires in COVID-19. The protocol was immunoSEQ multiplex PCR, while the TCRdb copy is restricted to in-frame clones and leaves out a portion. The sample consists of over 80,000 clones, approximately 87% of them appearing once. The sequenced sample was peripheral blood. The receptors here all came from a human donor in a cohort sampled during active COVID-19.

The chain combines TRBV29-1 with TRBJ2-7; 10 nucleotides align to TRBD1. This CDR3 region has 18 residues. The junction had 17 bases not matched to a gene; V was cut back by 2 bases and J by 4 bases. The V gene's germline CDR1 is SQVTM and CDR2 ANQGSEA. The CDR3 DNA reads as TGCAGCGTTGAAAGGGTCCTCCCCTGGGACAGGGGTACTTACGAGCAGTACTTC. Translating it yields CSVERVLPWDRGTYEQYF.

This clone was recorded a few times. The V call is TRBV19, the J call TRBJ1-5, with D perhaps matching TRBD1 (5 bases). CDR1 and CDR2 from the germline V gene are LNHDA and SQIVND (reference sequence). This CDR3 has 15 residues. Trimming took off 3 bases at V and 0 bases at J, with 9 bases between the two ends. The CDR3 loop is CASSMGHRSNQPQHF. In nucleotides, the CDR3 is TGTGCCAGTAGTATGGGGCACCGTAGCAATCAGCCCCAGCATTTT.

The V gene is TRBV27, the J gene TRBJ2-3, with D unclear. The length of the CDR3 is 11 residues. Trimming stripped 8 bases from V and 3 bases from J, with 6 bases between. Germline lookup yields CDR1 MNHEY and CDR2 SMNVEV (reference sequence). In nucleotides, the CDR3 is TGTGCCAGCCAAACAACAGATACGCAGTATTTT. It specifies CASQTTDTQYF.

The J gene is TRBJ2-1, the V gene TRBV4-2; 8 bases match TRBD2. Germline V gene lookup returns CDR1 LGHNA and CDR2 YNFKEQ. V was clipped by 0 bases and J by 6 bases; unmatched bases: 4. This CDR3 has 15 residues. CDR3 nucleotide sequence: TGTGCCAGCAGCCAAGATACGGGAGGGGCCAATGAGCAGTTCTTC. It translates to CASSQDTGGANEQFF.

The rearrangement links TRBV6-5 to TRBJ1-2; 11 positions agree with TRBD1. Germline values: CDR1 MNHEY, CDR2 SVGAGI. This CDR3 spans 14 amino acids. V lost 10 bases, J lost 2 bases, and 6 bases stayed unmatched. The CDR3 coding sequence is TGTGCCATCAGACGGGACAGGGGGAACTATGGCTACACCTTC. Translated: CAIRRDRGNYGYTF.

V gene TRBV10-3 combines with J gene TRBJ2-1; D may be TRBD2 (6 bases). V was shortened by 3 bases and J by 7 bases, with 13 bases between the two germline ends. From germline, CDR1 is ENHRY and CDR2 SYGVKD. This CDR3 contains 14 residues. The CDR3 DNA is TGTGCCATCAGTGATGGGACTGAAGGGAATGAGCAGTTCTTC. It translates to CAISDGTEGNEQFF.

The gene calls are TRBV6-4 and TRBJ2-4; 15 bases line up with TRBD2. Germline V CDR1 and CDR2: MRHNA, SNTAGT. This CDR3 contains 19 residues. The V gene end was trimmed by 1 base and the J gene end by 1 base; junction bases not matched to a gene: 5. CDR3 sequence reads: CASSDCKGTSGRAKNIQYF. The CDR3 region has the DNA TGTGCCAGCAGTGACTGCAAGGGGACTAGCGGGAGGGCCAAAAACATTCAGTACTTC.

The chain links TRBV6-5 to TRBJ1-2; D perhaps matches TRBD1 (5 bases). The CDR3 runs to 15 residues. Germline V gene lookup returns CDR1 MNHEY and CDR2 SVGAGI. The V end lost 2 bases, the J end lost 5 bases, and 15 bases lay between the germline ends. CDR3 DNA: TGTGCCAGCAGTTACGGGGGGGTGGGAGTATATGGCTACACCTTC. This codes for CASSYGGVGVYGYTF.

The gene calls are TRBV7-2 and TRBJ2-1, with D unresolved. V was cut by 1 base and J by 0 bases, with 16 bases left in between. This CDR3 has 18 amino acids. In germline, CDR1 is SGHTA, CDR2 FQGNSA. The CDR3 spells CASSLGRTVLISYNEQFF. The CDR3 nucleotides are TGTGCCAGCAGCTTAGGTAGAACAGTCCTTATCTCCTACAATGAGCAGTTCTTC.

The rearrangement joins TRBV6-1 to TRBJ1-3; D ambiguous. V shed 3 bases and J shed 2 bases, with 8 bases lying between them. The CDR3 consists of 14 residues. From germline, CDR1 is MNHNS and CDR2 SASEGT. CDR3 sequence reads: CASSEENTGNTIYF. For the CDR3, the DNA is TGTGCCAGCAGTGAGGAGAATACTGGAAACACCATATATTTT.

The V gene is TRBV10-2, the J gene TRBJ2-7, with 10 bases matching TRBD2. The CDR3 consists of 16 residues. V lost 0 bases, J lost 1 base, and 3 bases stayed unmatched. CDR1 WSHSY and CDR2 SAAADI come from the germline V gene. The CDR3 protein is CASSESGGLASYEQYF. CDR3 DNA: TGCGCCAGCAGTGAGTCGGGGGGACTAGCGTCCTACGAGCAGTACTTC.

The chain employs TRBV2 and TRBJ2-3; 7 nucleotides match TRBD1. The trim removed 0 bases at V and 9 bases at J, leaving 6 bases unmatched. The CDR3 extends over 14 amino acids. Looked up from germline, CDR1 is SNHLY and CDR2 is FYNNEI. The CDR3 spells CASSEASDRETQYF. The CDR3 DNA is TGTGCCAGCAGTGAAGCGAGCGACAGGGAAACGCAGTATTTT. Looking up the rest from reference TRBV2 and TRBJ2-3 gives the full variable domain: EPEVTQTPSHQVTQMGQEVILRCVPISNHLYFYWYRQILGQKVEFLVSFYNNEISEKSEIFDDQFSVERPDGSNFTLKIRSTKLEDSAMYFCASSEASDRETQYFGPGTRLTVL.

This sequence joins TRBV29-1 and TRBJ1-2; D unresolved. This CDR3 contains 15 residues. CDR1 is SQVTM, CDR2 ANQGSEA, per germline. Deletions cut 3 bases from V and 2 bases from J, with 16 bases between. Written as DNA, the CDR3 is TGCAGCGTTGATAATTCGCGGAGACGGAACTATGGCTACACCTTC. Protein product: CSVDNSRRRNYGYTF.

The chain couples TRBV6-5 to TRBJ2-2, with 8 bases lining up with TRBD1. V shed 2 bases, J shed 5 bases, and the junction held 7 bases outside the gene matches. This CDR3 has 16 amino acids. The germline CDR1 and CDR2 sequences are MNHEY and SVGAGI. As DNA, the CDR3 is TGTGCCAGCAGTTACCGAACAGGGGGACGAACCGGGGAGCTGTTTTTT. This translates into CASSYRTGGRTGELFF.

V usage is TRBV2 and J usage is TRBJ2-3, with TRBD2 as a possible D gene (5 bases). CDR3 size: 15 residues. V lost 1 base to trimming and J lost 4 bases, with 12 bases between them. CDR1 is SNHLY and CDR2 is FYNNEI in the germline V gene. CDR3 in amino acids: CASSEGVSAADTQYF. CDR3 nucleotides: TGTGCCAGCAGTGAAGGGGTTAGCGCGGCAGATACGCAGTATTTT.

This clone appeared a single time. The rearrangement joins TRBV7-6 to TRBJ2-3; possibly TRBD1 for D (6 bases). Germline values: CDR1 SGHVS, CDR2 FNYEAQ. The length of the CDR3 is 16 residues. Trimming shortened V by 1 base and J by 2 bases, and 13 bases separated the two germline ends. The CDR3 DNA follows: TGTGCCAGCAGCTTAGGAACAGGGCTATACACAGATACGCAGTATTTT. This codes for CASSLGTGLYTDTQYF.

The gene calls are TRBV6-5 and TRBJ2-1, with D tentatively TRBD1 (6 bases). The V end was cut by 8 bases, the J end by 0 bases, with 8 bases between. The CDR3 contains 13 residues. Germline V lookup: CDR1 MNHEY, CDR2 SVGAGI. The CDR3 DNA reads TGTGCCAGCCGACAGGTCTCCTACAATGAGCAGTTCTTC. It translates to CASRQVSYNEQFF.

The table lists this clone with a count of one. The gene calls are TRBV9 and TRBJ2-3; 7 bases are a match to TRBD2. Germline V gene lookup returns CDR1 SGDLS and CDR2 YYNGEE. The CDR3 length is 19 residues. J lost 2 bases, V lost 0 bases, and 15 bases had no gene match. In DNA form, the CDR3 reads TGTGCCAGCAGCGTAGGAGGGAGGGGAGTGCGACTACACACAGATACGCAGTATTTT. Amino acid sequence: CASSVGGRGVRLHTDTQYF.

The V and J genes are TRBV4-3 and TRBJ2-7; TRBD1 matches 7 bases. Looked up from germline, CDR1 is LGHNA and CDR2 is YSLEER. The CDR3 totals 12 residues. V trimming: 2 bases; J trimming: 6 bases; junction bases outside the gene matches: 1. CDR3 bases: TGCGCCAGCAGCCAACCAGGGGGCGAGCAGTACTTC. Amino acids: CASSQPGGEQYF.

The CDR3 sequence is CASSLGGPEAFF. In DNA, the CDR3 is TGTGCCAGCAGTTTGGGGGGGCCTGAAGCTTTCTTT. The chain has TRBV6-5 and TRBJ1-1; a possible D gene is TRBD1 (6 bases). CDR1 MNHEY and CDR2 SVGAGI come from the germline V gene. Trimming took 4 bases from V and 6 from J, leaving 9 bases between them. This CDR3 contains 12 residues.

The chain joins TRBV10-3 to TRBJ2-5; TRBD1 is a possible D gene (6 bases). V lost 0 bases and J 7 bases, leaving 15 bases between the germline ends. The germline CDR1 and CDR2 sequences are ENHRY and SYGVKD. The CDR3 runs 15 residues. CDR3 sequence: CAISESGADKVTQYF. The CDR3, as DNA: TGTGCCATCAGTGAGTCGGGGGCCGATAAAGTGACCCAGTACTTC.

In its sample, this clone was seen once. The chain is built from TRBV5-1 and TRBJ2-1; 12 bases are a match to TRBD2. Germline CDR1 reads SGHRS; CDR2 reads YFSETQ. V shed 2 bases, J shed 7 bases, and the junction held 1 base outside the gene matches. The CDR3 covers 14 residues. The CDR3 here is CASSLGTSGNEQFF. The CDR3 DNA sequence: TGCGCCAGCAGCTTAGGGACTAGCGGGAATGAGCAGTTCTTC.

This clone has only one observation. The chain is built from TRBV10-3 and TRBJ1-2; TRBD1 might be the D (6 bases). The CDR3 length is 14 residues. Trimming took off 3 bases at V and 7 bases at J, with 15 bases between the two ends. CDR1 and CDR2 from the germline V gene are ENHRY and SYGVKD. The CDR3 nucleotides are TGTGCCATCAGTGAAGGTCGGACAGCCCTTGGCTACACCTTC. Protein product: CAISEGRTALGYTF.

The chain uses TRBV28 and TRBJ2-3; D is undetermined. Looked up from germline, CDR1 is MDHEN and CDR2 is SYDVKM. Trimming pared 6 bases from V and 4 bases from J, leaving 14 bases between. This CDR3 has 14 amino acids. For the CDR3, the DNA is TGTGCCAGCAGCAGGTCCATTCCCCCAGATACGCAGTATTTT. It specifies CASSRSIPPDTQYF.

This clone was recorded once. CDR3 residues: CASSFFGENTEAFF. CDR3 DNA sequence: TGTGCCAGCAGCTTCTTCGGGGAGAACACTGAAGCTTTCTTT. V gene TRBV5-5 combines with J gene TRBJ1-1; D is unresolved. V lost 2 bases and J 1 base, leaving 9 bases between the germline ends. Germline V gives CDR1 SGHKS, CDR2 YYEKEE (reference sequence). This CDR3 contains 14 residues.

The chain uses TRBV14 and TRBJ1-2, with 7 bases fitting TRBD1. The ends lost 4 bases at V and 3 bases at J; junction bases unmatched: 5. Germline V CDR1 and CDR2: SGHDN, FVKESK. CDR3 length equals 14 residues. CDR3 region: CASSLMTGYYGYTF. The CDR3 nucleotides read TGTGCCAGCAGCCTAATGACAGGGTACTATGGCTACACCTTC. Looking up the rest from reference TRBV14 and TRBJ1-2 gives the full variable domain: EAGVTQFPSHSVIEKGQTVTLRCDPISGHDNLYWYRRVMGKEIKFLLHFVKESKQDESGMPNNRFLAERTGGTYSTLKVQPAELEDSGVYFCASSLMTGYYGYTFGSGTRLTVV.

The rearrangement uses TRBV28 and TRBJ2-7; TRBD2 matches at 7 bases. This CDR3 has 14 amino acids. The V and J ends lost 5 bases and 2 bases, in that order; junction bases with no gene match: 6. CDR1 and CDR2 from the germline V gene are MDHEN and SYDVKM. The CDR3 DNA is TGTGCCAGCAGTCTCGCTAGCGGAACCTACGAGCAGTACTTC. Amino acid sequence: CASSLASGTYEQYF.

The V gene is TRBV6-1, the J gene TRBJ1-4; 7 bases match TRBD1. The germline V gene encodes CDR1 MNHNS and CDR2 SASEGT. The CDR3 has 16 residues. V gave up 2 bases and J gave up 5 bases; unmatched junction bases: 8. CDR3 in amino acids: CASSETPGQQNEKLFF. The CDR3 nucleotides are TGTGCCAGCAGTGAAACCCCGGGACAGCAAAATGAAAAACTGTTTTTT.

The CDR3 loop is CASSLGPAGVYEQYF. For the CDR3, the DNA is TGTGCCAGCAGCCTCGGGCCAGCGGGAGTCTACGAGCAGTACTTC. V and J are TRBV5-4 and TRBJ2-7; 8 bases align to TRBD2. Per germline, CDR1 SGHNT and CDR2 YYREEE (reference sequence). The CDR3 runs 15 residues. Unmatched junction bases numbered 9, after V lost 4 bases and J lost 3 bases.

The rearrangement uses TRBV4-1 and TRBJ2-5; TRBD1 aligns across 10 bases. CDR1 is MGHRA and CDR2 is YSYEKL in the germline V gene. The J segment lost 2 bases and the V segment lost 0 bases, leaving 6 bases of the junction unmatched. This CDR3 region has 17 residues. CDR3 DNA: TGCGCCAGCAGCCAAGATGTGGGGACAGGGGCACAAGAGACCCAGTACTTC. Residues: CASSQDVGTGAQETQYF.

This chain uses TRBV6-5 with TRBJ2-5; TRBD2 matches at 9 bases. With 8 bases clipped from V and 4 bases from J, the junction kept 8 bases outside the gene matches. CDR3 size: 14 residues. Germline V gives CDR1 MNHEY, CDR2 SVGAGI. The CDR3 region is CASRWREGRETQYF. CDR3 nucleotides: TGTGCCAGCCGCTGGCGGGAGGGCCGAGAGACCCAGTACTTC.